The rows below give T cell receptor beta chains drawn from one sample of a study of blood T cell repertoires in COVID-19. Generated by immunoSEQ multiplex PCR, the TCRdb table keeps only in-frame clones and is missing some. This table has a few hundred thousand clones, more than 85% appearing once. The sample comprised peripheral blood. These receptors all come from a man between 18 and 29 years old with active or convalescent COVID-19. Both conserved end residues are part of each CDR3. The D gene is left open where the match is weak. A row's size may be missing; if present it is once, few, many or a size class.

TRBJ1-3,.,.,15,TRBV6-6,TGTGCCAGCTCGAGAGACAGCTCCTCTGGAAACACCATATATTTT,CASSRDSSSGNTIYF
TRBJ2-1,.,TRBD1,14,TRBV2,TGTGCCAGCTCCCGGGACAGGGGAGACAATGAGCAGTTCTTC,CASSRDRGDNEQFF
TRBJ2-2,.,TRBD1,17,TRBV28,TGTGCCAGCAGTTTACTTGGACAGGTCGGGAACACCGGGGAGCTGTTTTTT,CASSLLGQVGNTGELFF
TRBJ1-3,once,.,16,TRBV28,TGTGCCAGCACCGCCCGCGGGCGTGGGATCGGAAACACCATATATTTT,CASTARGRGIGNTIYF
TRBJ1-1,.,.,11,TRBV6-2/TRBV6-3,TGTGCCAGCAGTTTACGCGGTGAAGCTTTCTTT,CASSLRGEAFF
TRBJ2-7,.,.,13,TRBV6-5,TGTGCCAGCAGTTACCTAAACCGGGACGAGCAGTACTTC,CASSYLNRDEQYF
TRBJ2-5,.,.,13,TRBV19,TGTGCCAGTAGTGGCGGGGCGTGGGAGACCCAGTACTTC,CASSGGAWETQYF
TRBJ2-7,.,TRBD1,16,TRBV3-1/TRBV3-2,TGTGCCAGCAGCCAAGGAAGGGGCAGGGGGCCATACGAGCAGTACTTC,CASSQGRGRGPYEQYF
TRBJ2-3,.,TRBD2,14,TRBV10-2,TGCGCCAGCGGGACTAGCGGGGACACAGATACGCAGTATTTT,CASGTSGDTDTQYF
TRBJ2-6,.,TRBD1,19,TRBV6-2/TRBV6-3,TGTGCCAGCAGCCCTCTGCCGGACAGGGCAGCGGATGGGGCCAACGTCCTGACTTTC,CASSPLPDRAADGANVLTF
TRBJ2-2,.,.,15,TRBV7-2,TGTGCCAGCAGCTTAGGCAGGGAAAACACCGGGGAGCTGTTTTTT,CASSLGRENTGELFF
TRBJ2-7,.,.,12,TRBV25-1,TGTGCCAGCTCCAAAAGTAGTAACGAGCAGTACTTC,CASSKSSNEQYF
TRBJ2-2,.,.,14,TRBV7-7,TGTGCCAGCAGCTTAGCGGGGGGCACCGGGGAGCTGTTTTTT,CASSLAGGTGELFF
TRBJ2-5,.,.,14,TRBV6-5,TGTGCCAGCTCCTCGGCAGGGGGAGGAGAGACCCAGTACTTC,CASSSAGGGETQYF